The 24 T cell receptor beta chains in this list originate from one sample, sequenced in a study of shared clonotypes between healthy human individuals. Using immunoSEQ multiplex PCR, the repertoire was profiled, and TCRdb retains in-frame clones only, with some absent. The sample records 2 million to 2.5 million clones, 95% being singletons. The sequenced sample consisted of naive CD4+ T cells sorted from blood. The subset was: CD45RA+ positively selected. Receptor source: a man aged 18 to 29 in good health.

The V and J genes are TRBV19 and TRBJ1-5, with D hard to call. The ends were cut back, 2 bases at V and 9 bases at J, with 8 bases in the middle. The germline CDR1 and CDR2 sequences are LNHDA and SQIVND (reference sequence). The CDR3 contains 12 residues. The CDR3 here is CASSIMGTPQHF. CDR3 bases: TGTGCCAGTAGTATAATGGGCACGCCCCAGCATTTT.

About this clone: This sample includes further DNA sequences coding for the same CDR3. V is TRBV30 and J is TRBJ2-1, with a weak D call TRBD1 (5 bases). The CDR3 is made up of 13 amino acids. The V gene's germline CDR1 is GTSNPN and CDR2 SVGIG (reference sequence). Trimming took 4 bases from V and 1 from J, leaving 8 bases between them. In DNA form, the CDR3 reads TGTGCCTGGACAGGGTCTTCCTACAATGAGCAGTTCTTC. Residues: CAWTGSSYNEQFF.

The chain combines TRBV10-2 with TRBJ2-5; 7 nucleotides match TRBD1. The CDR3 has 15 amino acids. The J segment lost 5 bases and the V segment lost 5 bases, leaving 11 bases of the junction unmatched. The germline gives CDR1 WSHSY, CDR2 SAAADI. The CDR3 DNA is TGCGCCAGCAGTCTCGGGGACAGCTCAGGGGAGACCCAGTACTTC. Amino acids: CASSLGDSSGETQYF.

The chain couples TRBV6-1 to TRBJ2-2, with 11 bases lining up with TRBD2. Losses at the gene ends were 6 bases for V and 7 bases for J; bases not matched to a gene: 7. The CDR3 contains 15 residues. CDR1 is MNHNS and CDR2 is SASEGT in the germline V gene. This CDR3 is CASRTLLAGGGELFF. The CDR3 DNA is TGTGCCAGCAGAACGCTTCTAGCGGGGGGCGGGGAGCTGTTTTTT.

The chain has TRBV29-1 and TRBJ2-2; 8 bases are shared with TRBD1. The CDR3 loop spans 11 amino acids. With 4 bases clipped from V and 13 bases from J, the junction kept 5 bases outside the gene matches. Germline CDR1 SQVTM, CDR2 ANQGSEA. In DNA form, the CDR3 reads TGCAGCGTTGGAACAGGGGGGTCGCTGTTTTTT. Encoded protein: CSVGTGGSLFF.

The chain recombines TRBV5-1 with TRBJ2-3, with D perhaps TRBD2 (6 bases). Germline V gene sequence: CDR1 SGHRS, CDR2 YFSETQ. Trimming pared 4 bases from V and 1 base from J, leaving 16 bases between. This CDR3 is built from 16 residues. The chain's CDR3 is CASSLTGLSRTDTQYF. The CDR3 DNA follows: TGCGCCAGCAGCCTAACGGGACTTTCCCGCACAGATACGCAGTATTTT.

The gene calls are TRBV7-8 and TRBJ1-6, with D uncertain. Germline CDR1 is SGHVS and CDR2 is FQNEAQ. This CDR3 comprises 13 residues. V dropped 5 bases and J dropped 7 bases, with 9 bases sitting between them. In nucleotides, the CDR3 is TGTGCCAGCAGCCTTAAATCCAATTCACCCCTCCACTTT. Its protein product is CASSLKSNSPLHF.

The rearrangement links TRBV21-1 to TRBJ2-7; the table's D call of TRBD2 was not tested on the DNA. TRBV21-1 corresponds to a pseudogene. This CDR3 is built from 16 residues. The CDR3 DNA is TGTGCCATTAGGAGCACTAGCGGGGGCGAGATCTACGAGCAGTACTTC. It encodes CAIRSTSGGEIYEQYF.

The chain has TRBV2 and TRBJ2-5; a possible D gene is TRBD2 (5 bases). Per germline, CDR1 SNHLY and CDR2 FYNNEI. The CDR3 has 18 residues. With 6 bases removed from V and 5 bases from J, the gap between germline ends came to 28 bases. The CDR3 is CASSRDWGELNRVETQYF. CDR3 DNA: TGTGCCAGCAGCCGAGACTGGGGAGAACTCAATCGGGTTGAGACCCAGTACTTC.

This clone was detected once. The V call is TRBV5-8, the J call TRBJ1-4; D gene ambiguous. V lost 3 bases and J 3 bases, leaving 9 bases between the germline ends. CDR3 length: 14 amino acids. The germline CDR1 and CDR2 sequences are SGHTS and YDEGEE. Here the CDR3 reads CASSSYLANEKLFF. CDR3 sequence (DNA): TGTGCCAGCAGCTCTTATTTAGCTAATGAAAAACTGTTTTTT. Looking up the rest from reference TRBV5-8 and TRBJ1-4 gives the full variable domain: EAGVTQSPTHLIKTRGQQATLRCSPISGHTSVYWYQQALGLGLQFLLWYDEGEERNRGNFPPRFSGRQFPNYSSELNVNALELEDSALYLCASSSYLANEKLFFGSGTQLSVL.

The chain couples TRBV4-1 to TRBJ2-6; D gene uncertain. This CDR3 region has 15 residues. Germline V gives CDR1 MGHRA, CDR2 YSYEKL. Trimming cost V 0 bases and J 3 bases, with 6 bases left between them. In nucleotides, the CDR3 is TGCGCCAGCAGCCAAGAAAGGGTTGGGGCCAACGTCCTGACTTTC. Translated: CASSQERVGANVLTF.

The chain combines TRBV6-5 with TRBJ2-7; TRBD1 or TRBD2 may be the D gene (5 bases each). There are 15 residues in the CDR3. V was clipped by 0 bases and J by 7 bases, with 16 bases between them. Germline CDR1 and CDR2: MNHEY and SVGAGI. CDR3 DNA: TGTGCCAGCAGTTACTCGTACAGAGGGGTAGAGGAGCAGTACTTC. Its translation is CASSYSYRGVEEQYF.

The chain uses TRBV5-1 and TRBJ2-1; 12 bases are shared with TRBD2. After removal of 1 base from V and 5 bases from J, the junction contained 10 bases not matched to a gene. CDR3 length equals 18 residues. Per the germline V gene, CDR1 is SGHRS and CDR2 is YFSETQ. The CDR3 reads CASSLLRSSGRANNEQFF. The DNA of the CDR3 is TGCGCCAGCAGCTTGTTGAGGTCTAGCGGGAGGGCGAACAATGAGCAGTTCTTC.

This chain joins TRBV30 and TRBJ2-7; 15 nucleotides line up with TRBD2. J lost 5 bases, V lost 3 bases, and 8 bases had no gene match. The CDR3 spans 16 residues. The V gene's germline CDR1 is GTSNPN and CDR2 SVGIG (reference sequence). CDR3 sequence: CAWRPRTSGRVHEQYF. DNA of the CDR3: TGTGCCTGGAGGCCCCGGACTAGCGGGAGGGTCCACGAGCAGTACTTC. The variable domain in full, with the rest retrieved from reference TRBV30 and TRBJ2-7, is SQTIHQWPATLVQPVGSPLSLECTVEGTSNPNLYWYRQAAGRGLQLLFYSVGIGQISSEVPQNLSASRPQDRQFILSSKKLLLSDSGFYLCAWRPRTSGRVHEQYFGPGTRLTVT.

The chain has TRBV2 and TRBJ1-5, with TRBD1 identical over 8 bases. The germline CDR1 and CDR2 sequences are SNHLY and FYNNEI. Trimming at V came to 2 bases and at J to 6 bases, leaving 6 bases not matched to a gene. The CDR3 has 15 residues. DNA of the CDR3: TGTGCCAGCAGTGAATCCAGGGGGCTCGGTCAGCCCCAGCATTTT. Translated, it gives CASSESRGLGQPQHF.

The gene calls are TRBV6-1 and TRBJ1-6, with TRBD1 identical over 9 bases. The germline V gene has CDR1 MNHNS and CDR2 SASEGT. The CDR3 is 13 residues long. Trimming at V came to 8 bases and at J to 7 bases, leaving 3 bases not matched to a gene. CDR3 DNA sequence: TGTGCCAGCCAGACAGGGGGAAATTCACCCCTCCACTTT. This codes for CASQTGGNSPLHF.

The chain carries TRBV28 and TRBJ1-6; tentative D call: TRBD1 (5 bases). Germline CDR1 reads MDHEN; CDR2 reads SYDVKM. The CDR3 spans 15 residues. The V end lost 6 bases, the J end lost 7 bases, and 16 bases lay between the germline ends. Here the CDR3 reads CASRPAGTPNSPLHF. The CDR3 DNA reads TGTGCCAGCAGGCCCGCCGGGACCCCAAATTCACCCCTCCACTTT. Full variable domain (rest looked up from reference TRBV28 and TRBJ1-6): DVKVTQSSRYLVKRTGEKVFLECVQDMDHENMFWYRQDPGLGLRLIYFSYDVKMKEKGDIPEGYSVSREKKERFSLILESASTNQTSMYLCASRPAGTPNSPLHFGNGTRLTVT.

V is TRBV10-3 and J is TRBJ2-5; 8 nucleotides agree with TRBD1. Unmatched junction bases numbered 16, after V lost 11 bases and J lost 5 bases. The CDR3 has 15 residues. Germline assignment: CDR1 ENHRY and CDR2 SYGVKD. CDR3 DNA: TGTGCCTCCGCCGGGACAGGTCTGTTCGAGGAGACCCAGTACTTC. The encoded protein is CASAGTGLFEETQYF.

V gene TRBV30 combines with J gene TRBJ2-7; D gene uncertain. With 3 bases removed from V and 9 bases from J, the gap between germline ends came to 15 bases. Germline V gene data show CDR1 as GTSNPN and CDR2 as SVGIG (reference sequence). This CDR3 comprises 12 residues. CDR3: CAWRRQASGQYF. The CDR3 DNA reads TGTGCCTGGAGGAGGCAGGCTAGTGGGCAGTACTTC.

A remark on this clone: The sample has other DNA sequences that encode this CDR3 too. The chain carries TRBV5-5 and TRBJ1-5; D remains ambiguous. The CDR3 covers 15 residues. V was trimmed by 2 bases and J by 1 base, leaving 10 bases between them. CDR1 is SGHKS and CDR2 is YYEKEE in the germline V gene (reference sequence). The CDR3 DNA is TGTGCCAGCAGCTTTTCAGGAGGAAGCAATCAGCCCCAGCATTTT. It translates to CASSFSGGSNQPQHF.

This chain connects TRBV5-8 to TRBJ2-7, with a possible D match to TRBD2 (6 bases). There are 13 residues in the CDR3. The V end was cut by 9 bases, the J end by 2 bases, with 15 bases between. The germline CDR1 and CDR2 sequences are SGHTS and YDEGEE. The CDR3 DNA follows: TGTGCCACCGCGGGACCGGCCACCTACGAGCAGTACTTC. Encoded protein: CATAGPATYEQYF.

V usage is TRBV10-1 and J usage is TRBJ2-1, with TRBD1 as a possible D gene (6 bases). V was shortened by 3 bases and J by 4 bases, with 13 bases between the two germline ends. Per the germline V gene, CDR1 is WNHNN and CDR2 is SYGVQD (reference sequence). The CDR3 is 15 residues long. CDR3 amino acids: CASSDPDRTYNEQFF. In nucleotides, the CDR3 is TGCGCCAGCAGTGACCCGGACAGAACATACAATGAGCAGTTCTTC.

A word on this clone: Other nucleotide sequences in the sample specify the same CDR3. V gene TRBV6-5 combines with J gene TRBJ2-7; the D gene is possibly TRBD1 (6 bases). Trimming shortened V by 3 bases and J by 2 bases, and 11 bases separated the two germline ends. The CDR3 is 14 amino acids. Per the germline V gene, CDR1 is MNHEY and CDR2 is SVGAGI. CDR3 amino acids: CASSYSDRPYEQYF. CDR3 in DNA: TGTGCCAGCAGTTATTCGGACAGACCCTACGAGCAGTACTTC.

As concerns this clone: In the same sample, other DNA sequences code for this CDR3. The chain is built from TRBV10-3 and TRBJ2-3; no clear D. The CDR3 runs 14 residues. Germline V gives CDR1 ENHRY, CDR2 SYGVKD. With 0 bases removed from V and 0 bases from J, the gap between germline ends came to 4 bases. CDR3 residues: CAISESASTDTQYF. Written as DNA, the CDR3 is TGTGCCATCAGTGAGTCGGCTAGCACAGATACGCAGTATTTT.